This TCR beta chain was sequenced for a study of blood T cell repertoires in COVID-19. Study context: The cDNA or gDNA used as material had been derived from T cells, B-cell-depleted T cells, or PBMCs.

TCRdb's table, derived via immunoSEQ multiplex PCR, lists solely in-frame clones and lacks some. The table records roughly 290,000 clones, approximately 83% of them present only once. The CDR3 totals 19 residues. The germline V gene encodes CDR1 SGHTA and CDR2 FQGNSA. Trimming removed 5 bases from V and 5 bases from J; junction bases left unmatched: 11. This sequence originates from a woman in her thirties who had recovered from COVID-19. Material for sequencing was peripheral blood. The V gene is TRBV7-2, the J gene TRBJ2-2, with 16 bases identical to TRBD2. CDR3 in DNA: TGTGCCAGCAGCCGCCCGGGACTAGCGGGAGGGCATCGGACCGGGGAGCTGTTTTTT. This encodes CASSRPGLAGGHRTGELFF.